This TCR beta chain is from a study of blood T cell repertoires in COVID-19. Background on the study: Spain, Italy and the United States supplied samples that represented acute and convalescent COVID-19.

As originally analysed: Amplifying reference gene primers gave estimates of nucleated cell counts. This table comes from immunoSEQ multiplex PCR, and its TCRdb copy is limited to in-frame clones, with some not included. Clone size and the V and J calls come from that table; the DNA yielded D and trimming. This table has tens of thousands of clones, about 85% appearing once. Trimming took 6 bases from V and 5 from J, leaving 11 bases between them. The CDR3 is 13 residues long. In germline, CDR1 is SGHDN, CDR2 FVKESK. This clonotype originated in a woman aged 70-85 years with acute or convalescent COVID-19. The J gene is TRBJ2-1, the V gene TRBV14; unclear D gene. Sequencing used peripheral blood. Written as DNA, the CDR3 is TGTGCCAGCAGTTCGGCGGCTAACAATGAGCAGTTCTTC. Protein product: CASSSAANNEQFF.